This TCR beta chain was identified during a study of blood T cell repertoires in COVID-19. Background on the study: The analysed material was cDNA or gDNA that came from T cells, B-cell-depleted T cells, or PBMCs.

Original methodology: From reference gene primer amplification, estimates of nucleated cell counts were derived. This table comes from immunoSEQ multiplex PCR, and its TCRdb copy is limited to in-frame clones, with some not included. That table supplies the V and J calls and clone size; D and trimming were determined from the DNA. The sample includes roughly 200,000 clones, roughly 75% seen only once; the top ten take 6.5%. This clone occurred once. The CDR3 covers 13 residues. V dropped 6 bases and J dropped 5 bases, with 11 bases sitting between them. CDR1 is MGHDK, CDR2 SYGVNS, per germline. This clonotype originated in an older man with active or convalescent COVID-19. Sequenced sample: peripheral blood. J is TRBJ2-1 and V is TRBV25-1; D is undetermined. The CDR3 here is CASRTSSNNEQFF. The CDR3 DNA sequence: TGTGCCAGCAGGACAAGCTCGAACAATGAGCAGTTCTTC.